This passage covers 12 T cell receptor beta chains from one sample sequenced in a study of T cell repertoires in cytomegalovirus infection (dated by TCRdb to the late 2010s). Their target antigens are unknown. The sequencer listed for this sample is Illumina HiSeq 1500. The public reads were run again by TCRdb, first through fastp at Q25 and then through MiXCR, and only productive beta chains were kept. Duplicate CDR3 protein sequences are folded into a single record with the most common DNA and genes. For this sample the table gives approximately 990,000 distinct CDR3 sequences, of which approximately 31% were detected only once. 11% to 15% of the sample goes to the ten largest clones. Sample treatment or condition, as interpreted from the label and publication: in vitro stimulation with specific CMV peptide epitopes to enrich CMV-specific T cells. This material consisted of cultured CD8+ T cells from PBMCs, taken from culture after CMV antigen stimulation. The receptor source for this set is a human donor in good health (CMV status not recorded). Some clones in this sample may be carry-over from other donors' samples.

V is TRBV18 and J is TRBJ2-1; 12 positions match TRBD1. The germline gives CDR1 KGHSH, CDR2 LQKENI. J was trimmed by 5 bases and V by 3 bases; bases with no gene match: 11. The length of the CDR3 is 18 residues. The CDR3: CASSPIGTGGLENNEQFF. DNA of the CDR3: TGTGCCAGCTCACCGATTGGGACAGGGGGCTTGGAGAACAATGAGCAGTTCTTC.

This clonotype was seen more than once but under ten times. The chain couples TRBV6-5 to TRBJ2-2, with D maybe TRBD1 (5 bases). From germline, CDR1 is MNHEY and CDR2 SVGAGI. The V and J ends lost 2 bases and 3 bases respectively, with 16 bases between them. The CDR3 has 17 amino acids. The CDR3 region is CASSYGPLGVHTGELFF. Written as DNA, the CDR3 is TGTGCCAGCAGTTACGGACCTCTAGGGGTCCACACCGGGGAGCTGTTTTTT.

The chain carries TRBV27 and TRBJ1-5, with a weak D call TRBD1 (5 bases). The CDR3 has 13 residues. The germline V gene has CDR1 MNHEY and CDR2 SMNVEV (reference sequence). Trimming removed 9 bases from V and 7 bases from J, with 16 bases in between. In DNA, the CDR3 is TGTGCCAGTTCCGGAGGGGTTGCCCAGCCCCAGCATTTT. It specifies CASSGGVAQPQHF.

This clonotype showed up just a few times. The V and J genes are TRBV24-1 and TRBJ2-3, with D possibly called TRBD1 or TRBD2 (5 bases each). The CDR3 sequence is 13 residues long. Germline loops: CDR1 KGHDR, CDR2 SFDVKD. Trimming cost V 4 bases and J 6 bases, with 10 bases left between them. The CDR3 spells CATSDIGEDTQYF. DNA for the CDR3: TGTGCCACCAGTGACATAGGGGAGGATACGCAGTATTTT.

This clonotype showed up just a few times. For the CDR3, the DNA is TGTGCCACCAGCAGAGAAGGGACTAGCGGAAACACCGGGGAGCTGTTTTTT. Translation: CATSREGTSGNTGELFF. V gene TRBV15 combines with J gene TRBJ2-2; TRBD2 agrees at 11 bases. Germline V gives CDR1 LNHNV, CDR2 YYDKDF (reference sequence). V gave up 0 bases and J gave up 2 bases; unmatched junction bases: 2. This CDR3 region has 17 residues. The whole variable domain, filled in from reference TRBV15 and TRBJ2-2, reads DAMVIQNPRYQVTQFGKPVTLSCSQTLNHNVMYWYQQKSSQAPKLLFHYYDKDFNNEADTPDNFQSRRPNTSFCFLDIRSPGLGDTAMYLCATSREGTSGNTGELFFGEGSRLTVL.

This clonotype was detected only a few times. The rearrangement uses TRBV29-1 and TRBJ1-2; 8 nucleotides agree with TRBD1. Trimming at V came to 6 bases and at J to 7 bases, leaving 7 bases not matched to a gene. The CDR3 contains 12 residues. Germline V lookup: CDR1 SQVTM, CDR2 ANQGSEA. Here the CDR3 DNA reads TGCAGCGTCGCGACAGGGGAAAGTGGCTACACCTTC. Encoded protein: CSVATGESGYTF.

This clonotype turned up a few times. A much larger clone differs by one base, so this may be a read error. The CDR3: CVSTPPSGGYTDTQYF. CDR3 nucleotides: TGTGTCAGCACCCCACCTAGCGGGGGTTACACAGATACGCAGTATTTT. The chain carries TRBV7-2 and TRBJ2-3, with TRBD2 matching 10 bases. CDR1 and CDR2 (germline): SGHTA, FQGNSA. The CDR3 loop spans 16 amino acids.

Worth noting for this clonotype: A read error may be the cause here, since a much bigger clone is one base away. J is TRBJ2-1 and V is TRBV12-3 or TRBV12-4, with 7 positions matching TRBD2. CDR3 size: 13 residues. Trimming at V came to 11 bases and at J to 7 bases, leaving 11 bases not matched to a gene. The CDR3 bases are TGTGCCGGTGGACTAGGTATTATGAATGAGCAGTTCTTC. Its translation: CAGGLGIMNEQFF.

Of note for this clonotype: Germline is not matched at one junction end, which may reflect a read error. The rearrangement uses TRBV18 and TRBJ1-5; D is possibly TRBD1 (5 bases). The CDR3 has 15 amino acids. Looked up from germline, CDR1 is KGHSH and CDR2 is LQKENI. Here the CDR3 reads CVSSPSRDSHQPQHF. DNA of the CDR3: TGTGTCAGCTCCCCCTCTCGAGACAGTCATCAGCCCCAGCATTTT.

This sequence joins TRBV20-1 and TRBJ2-1, with 13 bases aligning to TRBD2. V was clipped by 6 bases and J by 4 bases; unmatched bases: 3. Germline lookup yields CDR1 DFQATT and CDR2 SNEGSKA (reference sequence). The CDR3 contains 14 residues. The CDR3 DNA reads as TGCAGTGCCATGGGACTAGCGGGGTACAATGAGCAGTTCTTC. Encoded protein: CSAMGLAGYNEQFF.

This clonotype was recorded many times. V is TRBV7-6 and J is TRBJ2-2; D not resolved. The CDR3 extends over 15 amino acids. The V end lost 3 bases, the J end lost 4 bases, and 12 bases lay between the germline ends. The germline V gene encodes CDR1 SGHVS and CDR2 FNYEAQ. The DNA of the CDR3 is TGTGCCAGCAGCTTTCGTCGAGCCGGCACCGGGGAGCTGTTTTTT. Translation gives CASSFRRAGTGELFF.

The table lists this clonotype with a few counts. The gene calls are TRBV6-2 or TRBV6-3 and TRBJ1-1; 11 bases agree with TRBD1. In germline, CDR1 is MNHEY, CDR2 SVGEGT. CDR3 length: 16 residues. V gave up 6 bases and J gave up 0 bases; unmatched junction bases: 6. The CDR3 bases are TGTGCCAGCAGCCTGGGACAGGGGGACATGAACACTGAAGCTTTCTTT. This codes for CASSLGQGDMNTEAFF.